This T cell receptor beta chain stems from a study of Ad26.COV2.S vaccination and SARS-CoV-2 variants. Trimming removed 2 bases from V and 1 base from J, with 13 bases in between. Looked up from germline, CDR1 is MNHNS and CDR2 is SASEGT. This CDR3 spans 16 amino acids. Generated by immunoSEQ multiplex PCR, the TCRdb table keeps only in-frame clones and is missing some. The sample lists about 350,000 clones; around 90% were seen once. This sequence was found in a human donor who had recovered from COVID-19. This rearrangement joins TRBV6-1 to TRBJ2-3; a weak D match, TRBD1 (7 bases). Here the sequenced sample was peripheral blood, taken after recovery from COVID-19. This CDR3 reads CASSEQGGSGTDTQYF. The CDR3 bases are TGTGCCAGCAGTGAACAGGGGGGTTCAGGCACAGATACGCAGTATTTT.